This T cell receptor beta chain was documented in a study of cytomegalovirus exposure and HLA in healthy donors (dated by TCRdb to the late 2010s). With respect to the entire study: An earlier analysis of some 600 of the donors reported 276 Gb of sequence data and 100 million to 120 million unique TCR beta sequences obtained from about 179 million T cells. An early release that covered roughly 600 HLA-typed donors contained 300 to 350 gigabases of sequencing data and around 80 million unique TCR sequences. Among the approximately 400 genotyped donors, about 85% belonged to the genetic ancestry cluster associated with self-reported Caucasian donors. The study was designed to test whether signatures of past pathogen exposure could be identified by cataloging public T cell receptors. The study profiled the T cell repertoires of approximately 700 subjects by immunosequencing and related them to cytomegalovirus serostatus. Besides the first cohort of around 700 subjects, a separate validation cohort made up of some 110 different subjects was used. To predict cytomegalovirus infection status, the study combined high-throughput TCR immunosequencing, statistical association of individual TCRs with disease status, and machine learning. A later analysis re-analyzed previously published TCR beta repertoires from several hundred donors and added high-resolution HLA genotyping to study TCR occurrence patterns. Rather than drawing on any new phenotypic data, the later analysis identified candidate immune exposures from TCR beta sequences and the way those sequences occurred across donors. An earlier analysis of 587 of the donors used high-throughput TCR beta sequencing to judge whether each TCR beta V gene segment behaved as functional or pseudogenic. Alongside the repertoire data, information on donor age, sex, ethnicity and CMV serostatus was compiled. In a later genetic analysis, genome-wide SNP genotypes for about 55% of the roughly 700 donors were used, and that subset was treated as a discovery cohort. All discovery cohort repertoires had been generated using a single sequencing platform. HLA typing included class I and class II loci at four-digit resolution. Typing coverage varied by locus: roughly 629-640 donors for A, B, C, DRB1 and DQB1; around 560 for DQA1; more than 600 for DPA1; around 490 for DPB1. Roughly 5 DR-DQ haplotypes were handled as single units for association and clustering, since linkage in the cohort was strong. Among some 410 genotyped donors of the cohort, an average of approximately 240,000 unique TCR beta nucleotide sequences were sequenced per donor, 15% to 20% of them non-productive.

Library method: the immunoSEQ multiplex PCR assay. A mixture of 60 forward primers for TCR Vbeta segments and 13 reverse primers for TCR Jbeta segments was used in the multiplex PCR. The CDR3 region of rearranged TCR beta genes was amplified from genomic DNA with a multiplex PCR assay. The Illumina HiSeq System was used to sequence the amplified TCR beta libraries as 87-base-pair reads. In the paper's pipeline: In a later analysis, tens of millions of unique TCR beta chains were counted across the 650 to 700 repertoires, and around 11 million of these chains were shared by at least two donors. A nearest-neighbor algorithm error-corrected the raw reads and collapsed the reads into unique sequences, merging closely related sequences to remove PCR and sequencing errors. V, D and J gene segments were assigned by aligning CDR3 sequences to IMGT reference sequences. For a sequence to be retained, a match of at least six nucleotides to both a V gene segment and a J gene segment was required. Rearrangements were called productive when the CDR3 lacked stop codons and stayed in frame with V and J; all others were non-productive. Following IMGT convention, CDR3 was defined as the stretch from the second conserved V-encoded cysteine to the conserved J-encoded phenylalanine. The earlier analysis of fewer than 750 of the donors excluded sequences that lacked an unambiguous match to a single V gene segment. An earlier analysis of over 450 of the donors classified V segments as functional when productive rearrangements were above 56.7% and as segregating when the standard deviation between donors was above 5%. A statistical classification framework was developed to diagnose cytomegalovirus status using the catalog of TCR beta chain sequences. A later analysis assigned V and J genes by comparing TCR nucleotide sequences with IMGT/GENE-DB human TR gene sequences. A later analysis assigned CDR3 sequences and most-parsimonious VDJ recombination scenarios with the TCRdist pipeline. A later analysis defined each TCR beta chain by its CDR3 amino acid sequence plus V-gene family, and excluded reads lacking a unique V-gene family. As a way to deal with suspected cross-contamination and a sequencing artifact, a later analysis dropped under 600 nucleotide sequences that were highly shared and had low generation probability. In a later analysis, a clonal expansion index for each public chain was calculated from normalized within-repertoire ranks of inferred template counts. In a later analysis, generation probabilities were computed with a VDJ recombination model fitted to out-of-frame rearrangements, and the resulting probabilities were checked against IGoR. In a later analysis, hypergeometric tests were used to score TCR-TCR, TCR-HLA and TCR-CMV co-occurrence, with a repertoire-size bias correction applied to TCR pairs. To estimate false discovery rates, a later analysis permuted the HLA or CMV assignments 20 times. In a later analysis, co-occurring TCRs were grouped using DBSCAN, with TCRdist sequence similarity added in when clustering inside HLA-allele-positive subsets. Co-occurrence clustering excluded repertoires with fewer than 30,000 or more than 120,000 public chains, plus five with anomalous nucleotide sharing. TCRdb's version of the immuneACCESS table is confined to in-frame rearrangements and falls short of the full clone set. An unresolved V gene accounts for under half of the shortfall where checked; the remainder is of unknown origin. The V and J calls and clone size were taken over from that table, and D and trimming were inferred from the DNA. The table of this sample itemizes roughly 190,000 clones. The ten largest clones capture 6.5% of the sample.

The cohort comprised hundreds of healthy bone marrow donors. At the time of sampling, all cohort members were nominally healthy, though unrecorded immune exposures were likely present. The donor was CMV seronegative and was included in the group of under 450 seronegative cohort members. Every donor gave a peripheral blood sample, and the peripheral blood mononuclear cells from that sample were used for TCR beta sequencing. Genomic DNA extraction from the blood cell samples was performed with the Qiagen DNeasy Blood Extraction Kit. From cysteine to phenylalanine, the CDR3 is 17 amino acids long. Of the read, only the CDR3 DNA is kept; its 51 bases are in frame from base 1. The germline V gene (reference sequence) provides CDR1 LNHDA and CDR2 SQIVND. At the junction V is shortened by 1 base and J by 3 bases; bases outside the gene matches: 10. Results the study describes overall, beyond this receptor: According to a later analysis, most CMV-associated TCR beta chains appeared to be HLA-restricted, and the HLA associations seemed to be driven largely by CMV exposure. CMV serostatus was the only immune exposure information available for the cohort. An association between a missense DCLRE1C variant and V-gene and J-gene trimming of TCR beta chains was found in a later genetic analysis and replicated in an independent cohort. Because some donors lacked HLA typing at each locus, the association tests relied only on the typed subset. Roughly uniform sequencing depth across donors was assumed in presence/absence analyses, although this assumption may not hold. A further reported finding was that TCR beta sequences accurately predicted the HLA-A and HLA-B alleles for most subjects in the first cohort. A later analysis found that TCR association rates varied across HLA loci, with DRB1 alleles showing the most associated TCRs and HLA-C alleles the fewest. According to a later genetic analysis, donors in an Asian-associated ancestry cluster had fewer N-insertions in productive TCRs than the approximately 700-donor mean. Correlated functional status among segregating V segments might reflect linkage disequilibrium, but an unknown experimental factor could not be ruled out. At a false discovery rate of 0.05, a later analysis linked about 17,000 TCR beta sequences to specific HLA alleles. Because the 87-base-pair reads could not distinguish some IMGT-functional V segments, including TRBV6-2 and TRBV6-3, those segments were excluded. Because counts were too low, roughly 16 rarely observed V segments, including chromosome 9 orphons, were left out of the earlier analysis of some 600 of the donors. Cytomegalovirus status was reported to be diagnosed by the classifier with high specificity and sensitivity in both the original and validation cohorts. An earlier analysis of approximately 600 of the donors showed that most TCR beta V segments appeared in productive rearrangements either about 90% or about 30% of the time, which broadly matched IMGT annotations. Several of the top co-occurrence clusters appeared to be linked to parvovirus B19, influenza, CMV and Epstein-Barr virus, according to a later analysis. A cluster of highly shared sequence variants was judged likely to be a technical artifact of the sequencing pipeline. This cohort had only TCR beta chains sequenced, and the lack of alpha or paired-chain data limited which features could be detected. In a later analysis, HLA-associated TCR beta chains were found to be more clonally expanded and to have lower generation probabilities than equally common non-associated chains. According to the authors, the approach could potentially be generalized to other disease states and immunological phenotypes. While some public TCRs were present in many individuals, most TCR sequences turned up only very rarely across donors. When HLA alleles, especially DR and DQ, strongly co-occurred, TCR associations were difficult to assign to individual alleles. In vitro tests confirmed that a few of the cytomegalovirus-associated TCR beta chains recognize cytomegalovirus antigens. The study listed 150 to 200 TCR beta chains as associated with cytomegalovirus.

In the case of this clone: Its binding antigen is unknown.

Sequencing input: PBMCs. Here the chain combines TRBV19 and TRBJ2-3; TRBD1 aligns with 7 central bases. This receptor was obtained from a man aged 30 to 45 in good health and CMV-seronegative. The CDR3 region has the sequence CASSIGATGILTDTQYF. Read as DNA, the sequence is TGTGCCAGTAGTATAGGGGCGACAGGGATATTGACAGATACGCAGTATTTT.